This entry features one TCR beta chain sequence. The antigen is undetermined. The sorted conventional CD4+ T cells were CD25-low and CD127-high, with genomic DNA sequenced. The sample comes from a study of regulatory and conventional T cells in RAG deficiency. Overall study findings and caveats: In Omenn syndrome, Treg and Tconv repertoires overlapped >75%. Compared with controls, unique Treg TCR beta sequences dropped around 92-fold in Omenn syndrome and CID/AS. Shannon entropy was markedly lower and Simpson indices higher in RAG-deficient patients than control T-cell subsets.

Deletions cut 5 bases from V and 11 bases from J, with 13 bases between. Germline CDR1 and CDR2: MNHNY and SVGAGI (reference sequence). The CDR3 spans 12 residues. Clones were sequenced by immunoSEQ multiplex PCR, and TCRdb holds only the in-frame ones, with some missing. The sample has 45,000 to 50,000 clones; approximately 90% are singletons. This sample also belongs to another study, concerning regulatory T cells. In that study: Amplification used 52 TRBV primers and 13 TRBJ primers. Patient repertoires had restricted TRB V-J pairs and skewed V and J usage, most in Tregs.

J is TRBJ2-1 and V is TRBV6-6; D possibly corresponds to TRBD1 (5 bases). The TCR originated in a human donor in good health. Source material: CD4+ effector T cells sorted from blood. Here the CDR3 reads CASSLPQGKQFF. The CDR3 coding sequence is TGTGCCAGCAGTCTCCCTCAGGGAAAGCAGTTCTTC.